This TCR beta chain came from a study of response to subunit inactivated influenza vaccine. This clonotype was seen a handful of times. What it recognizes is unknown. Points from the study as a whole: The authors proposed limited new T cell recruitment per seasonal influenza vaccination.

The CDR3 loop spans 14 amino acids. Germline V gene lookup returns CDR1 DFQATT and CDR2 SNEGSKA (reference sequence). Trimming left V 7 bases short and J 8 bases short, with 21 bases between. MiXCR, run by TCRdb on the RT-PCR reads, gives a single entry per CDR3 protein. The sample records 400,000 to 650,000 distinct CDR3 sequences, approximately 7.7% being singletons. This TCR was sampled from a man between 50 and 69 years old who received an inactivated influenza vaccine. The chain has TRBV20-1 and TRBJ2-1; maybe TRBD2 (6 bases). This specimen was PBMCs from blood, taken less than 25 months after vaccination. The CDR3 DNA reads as TGCAGTGGACTGCCGGCGGGACTTAGGGATGAGCAGTTCTTC. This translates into CSGLPAGLRDEQFF.